This TCR beta chain stems from a study of blood T cell repertoires in COVID-19. Study summary: COVID-19 samples collected from the United States, Italy and Spain covered acute and convalescent phases.

Authors' data handling: Reference gene primers were amplified, and this amplification served to estimate nucleated cell counts. Profiling relied on immunoSEQ multiplex PCR, and the TCRdb table lists in-frame clones only, not all of them. V and J calls and clone size are given by that table; D and trimming were obtained from the DNA. There are over 200,000 clones in the sample; about 80% occur only once, and about 8.3% lies in the top ten. Trimming shortened V by 1 base and J by 0 bases, and 7 bases separated the two germline ends. This CDR3 spans 15 amino acids. The germline gives CDR1 LNHNV, CDR2 YYDKDF (reference sequence). Seattle patients were enrolled during active infection and followed longitudinally.

The source of this sequence is an elderly woman with COVID-19, enrolled during active disease. Sequencing was performed on peripheral blood. This rearrangement joins TRBV15 to TRBJ1-5; D ambiguous. CDR3 DNA sequence: TGTGCCACCAGCAGAGCTAGAGCTAGCAATCAGCCCCAGCATTTT. It yields the protein CATSRARASNQPQHF.